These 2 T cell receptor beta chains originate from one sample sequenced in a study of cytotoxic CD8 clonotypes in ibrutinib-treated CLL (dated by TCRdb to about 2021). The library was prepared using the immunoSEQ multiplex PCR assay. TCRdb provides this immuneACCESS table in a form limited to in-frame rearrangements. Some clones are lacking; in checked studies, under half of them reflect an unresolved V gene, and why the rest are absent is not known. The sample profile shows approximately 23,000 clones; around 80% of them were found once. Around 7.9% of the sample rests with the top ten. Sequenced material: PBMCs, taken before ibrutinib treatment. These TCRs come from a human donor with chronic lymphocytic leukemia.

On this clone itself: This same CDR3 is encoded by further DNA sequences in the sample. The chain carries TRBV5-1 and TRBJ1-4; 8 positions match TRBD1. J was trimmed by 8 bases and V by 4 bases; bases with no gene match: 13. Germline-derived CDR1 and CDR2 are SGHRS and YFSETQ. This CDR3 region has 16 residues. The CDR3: CASSLQPQGAGEKLFF. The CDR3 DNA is TGCGCCAGCAGCCTCCAACCTCAGGGGGCGGGGGAAAAACTGTTTTTT.

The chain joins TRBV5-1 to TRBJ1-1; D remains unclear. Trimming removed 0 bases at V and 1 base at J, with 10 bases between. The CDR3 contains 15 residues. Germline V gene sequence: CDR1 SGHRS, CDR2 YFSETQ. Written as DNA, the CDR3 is TGCGCCAGCAGCTTGGAATGGCAGAGGAACACTGAAGCTTTCTTT. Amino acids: CASSLEWQRNTEAFF.